A single T cell receptor beta chain is shown here with its context. Naive CD8 isolation took CD45RO-negative cells positively selected for CCR7 and excluded terminally differentiated effector memory CD45RA+ cells. The data originate from a study of shared clonotypes between healthy human individuals. CDR1 is SGHTA, CDR2 FQGNSA, per germline. This CDR3 is built from 11 residues. V was trimmed by 3 bases and J by 6 bases, leaving 4 bases between them. Sequencing was performed with immunoSEQ multiplex PCR; in TCRdb, only in-frame clones are kept and a portion is missing. The data contain roughly 2.1 million clones, more than 85% of them seen just once; the ten biggest clones take up more than 1.5%.

This TCR was recovered from a man younger than 30 in good health. Some clones in this sample may be carry-over from other donors' samples. The rearrangement uses TRBV7-2 and TRBJ2-3; D unclear. Material for sequencing was naive CD8+ T cells from PBMCs. The CDR3 DNA sequence: TGTGCCAGCAGCTTCGGGGATACGCAGTATTTT. It yields the protein CASSFGDTQYF.